Listed here are 26 T cell receptor beta chains from one sample, sequenced in a study of T cell responses to AZD1222 COVID-19 vaccine. The repertoire was sequenced with immunoSEQ multiplex PCR; TCRdb's copy has only in-frame clones and lacks some. This sample's table has about 140,000 clones. The sequencing sample was made of peripheral blood. The source is an adult in good health.

The gene calls are TRBV5-1 and TRBJ1-1, with D uncertain. The germline V and J ends were trimmed by 0 bases and 1 base, with 7 bases remaining between them. Germline V gene lookup returns CDR1 SGHRS and CDR2 YFSETQ. The length of the CDR3 is 14 residues. The CDR3 region is CASSLGVENTEAFF. Here the CDR3 DNA reads TGCGCCAGCAGCTTGGGTGTGGAGAACACTGAAGCTTTCTTT.

The chain employs TRBV18 and TRBJ2-2; D gene uncertain. Trimming removed 4 bases at V and 3 bases at J, with 3 bases between. The germline CDR1 and CDR2 sequences are KGHSH and LQKENI. CDR3 size: 12 residues. The CDR3 DNA reads TGTGCCAGCTCACGTTACACCGGGGAGCTGTTTTTT. Its protein is CASSRYTGELFF.

This chain uses TRBV6-5 with TRBJ2-1, with 7 bases that match TRBD1. CDR3 length equals 16 residues. Germline V gene data show CDR1 as MNHEY and CDR2 as SVGAGI. Trimming took 4 bases from V and 8 from J; bases not matched to a gene: 14. For the CDR3, the DNA is TGTGCCAGCAGTTTAATCAACAGGGGATTTATCGATGAGCAGTTCTTC. As protein: CASSLINRGFIDEQFF.

J is TRBJ1-1 and V is TRBV29-1; D possibly corresponds to TRBD1 (6 bases). Germline loops: CDR1 SQVTM, CDR2 ANQGSEA. This CDR3 region has 14 residues. The ends were cut back, 7 bases at V and 1 base at J, with 16 bases in the middle. The CDR3 spells CSAGRGTANTEAFF. The CDR3 DNA reads as TGCAGCGCCGGTAGGGGGACGGCGAACACTGAAGCTTTCTTT.

The V call is TRBV30, the J call TRBJ2-5, with 8 bases fitting TRBD2. Germline V CDR1 and CDR2: GTSNPN, SVGIG (reference sequence). V lost 0 bases and J lost 1; bases outside the gene matches: 1. This CDR3 comprises 14 residues. The CDR3 loop reads CAWSVGGAQETQYF. The CDR3 region has the DNA TGTGCCTGGAGTGTCGGGGGGGCCCAAGAGACCCAGTACTTC. Variable domain in full (rest from reference TRBV30 and TRBJ2-5): SQTIHQWPATLVQPVGSPLSLECTVEGTSNPNLYWYRQAAGRGLQLLFYSVGIGQISSEVPQNLSASRPQDRQFILSSKKLLLSDSGFYLCAWSVGGAQETQYFGPGTRLLVL.

This chain links TRBV5-4 with TRBJ2-5; D is ambiguous. V shed 1 base and J shed 0 bases, with 4 bases lying between them. Per germline, CDR1 SGHNT and CDR2 YYREEE (reference sequence). The CDR3 extends over 13 amino acids. CDR3 coding DNA: TGTGCCAGCAGCTTGCACAACCAAGAGACCCAGTACTTC. This translates into CASSLHNQETQYF.

V and J are TRBV7-8 and TRBJ1-2, with D unresolved. The CDR3 loop spans 12 amino acids. Germline V lookup: CDR1 SGHVS, CDR2 FQNEAQ. V lost 5 bases and J lost 5, with 9 bases in between. The CDR3 nucleotides read TGTGCCAGCAGCCTACCTTTTTATGGCTACACCTTC. Encoded protein: CASSLPFYGYTF.

V is TRBV6-1 and J is TRBJ2-7; 8 positions agree with TRBD1. This CDR3 comprises 14 residues. V lost 1 base to trimming and J lost 6 bases; unmatched junction nucleotides: 5. In germline, CDR1 is MNHNS, CDR2 SASEGT. CDR3 sequence reads: CASSEDPRGREQYF. The DNA for the CDR3 is TGTGCCAGCAGTGAAGACCCCAGGGGGCGCGAGCAGTACTTC.

The chain recombines TRBV6-5 with TRBJ2-6, with D tentatively TRBD1 or TRBD2 (5 bases each). CDR3 length: 15 residues. V lost 8 bases to trimming and J lost 3 bases, with 14 bases between them. Germline-derived CDR1 and CDR2 are MNHEY and SVGAGI. The CDR3 loop is CASGTRPHGANVLTF. CDR3 in DNA: TGTGCCAGCGGGACCCGACCCCATGGGGCCAACGTCCTGACTTTC.

V and J are TRBV2 and TRBJ1-2; TRBD1 matches at 8 bases. Per germline, CDR1 SNHLY and CDR2 FYNNEI. Unmatched junction bases numbered 7, after V lost 10 bases and J lost 3 bases. This CDR3 has 13 residues. This chain's CDR3 is CATGTGVYYGYTF. In DNA form, the CDR3 reads TGTGCCACCGGGACAGGTGTTTACTATGGCTACACCTTC.

The CDR3 DNA reads as TGTGCCAGCAGCACCCCCGGGACAGGGTATTTAGCGAACGGCTACACCTTC. This gives the protein CASSTPGTGYLANGYTF. The V gene is TRBV28, the J gene TRBJ1-2; 9 bases are shared with TRBD1. CDR1 is MDHEN and CDR2 is SYDVKM in the germline V gene. This CDR3 is built from 17 residues. The junction had 19 bases not matched to a gene; V was cut back by 6 bases and J by 8 bases.

The chain uses TRBV4-3 and TRBJ1-3, with unresolved D. Germline V gene data show CDR1 as LGHNA and CDR2 as YSLEER. Trimming shortened V by 0 bases and J by 1 base, and 10 bases separated the two germline ends. The CDR3 loop spans 16 amino acids. DNA for the CDR3: TGCGCCAGCAGCCAAGATCTTACGGGGTCTGGAAACACCATATATTTT. Protein: CASSQDLTGSGNTIYF.

The chain carries TRBV3-1 (or the pseudogene TRBV3-2) and TRBJ1-2; TRBD1 is a possible D gene (5 bases). This CDR3 is built from 15 residues. V dropped 4 bases and J dropped 6 bases, with 18 bases sitting between them. Germline V gene lookup returns CDR1 LGHDT and CDR2 YNNKEL (reference sequence). The CDR3 region has the DNA TGTGCCAGCAGCCGCCAAATGGGGCAGGGCAATGGCTACACCTTC. Translation gives CASSRQMGQGNGYTF.

The V gene is TRBV5-1, the J gene TRBJ2-1, with D perhaps TRBD1 (6 bases). The CDR3 is 14 amino acids. Germline CDR1 reads SGHRS; CDR2 reads YFSETQ. The germline V and J ends were trimmed by 0 bases and 8 bases, with 12 bases remaining between them. The CDR3 sequence: CASSLGDTADEQFF. CDR3 in DNA: TGCGCCAGCAGCTTGGGGGACACCGCGGATGAGCAGTTCTTC.

The V gene is TRBV30, the J gene TRBJ2-5; D is undetermined. This CDR3 is built from 15 residues. Trimming shortened V by 3 bases and J by 2 bases, and 16 bases separated the two germline ends. Germline CDR1 and CDR2: GTSNPN and SVGIG (reference sequence). As DNA, the CDR3 is TGTGCCTGGAGCGAACATCTCACACCTCAAGAGACCCAGTACTTC. Translated: CAWSEHLTPQETQYF.

This rearrangement joins TRBV19 to TRBJ2-5; no firm D call. The CDR3 runs to 12 residues. Trimming stripped 5 bases from V and 1 base from J, with 5 bases between. Germline assignment: CDR1 LNHDA and CDR2 SQIVND (reference sequence). In DNA, the CDR3 is TGTGCCAGTAGTGGGATCCAAGAGACCCAGTACTTC. It is translated as CASSGIQETQYF.

This chain joins TRBV19 and TRBJ1-2; TRBD1 aligns across 8 bases. Looked up from germline, CDR1 is LNHDA and CDR2 is SQIVND (reference sequence). This CDR3 is 16 amino acids long. The V gene end was trimmed by 6 bases and the J gene end by 0 bases; junction bases not matched to a gene: 9. The CDR3 DNA is TGTGCCAGTAGCGGGACAGGATCATTATCTAACTATGGCTACACCTTC. This codes for CASSGTGSLSNYGYTF.

The chain joins TRBV13 to TRBJ2-2, with D possibly TRBD1 on 5 matching bases. The CDR3 is 17 amino acids. CDR1 and CDR2 from the germline V gene are PRHDT and FYEKMQ (reference sequence). The ends were cut back, 4 bases at V and 0 bases at J, with 15 bases in the middle. The CDR3 spells CASSSYKTATNTGELFF. DNA of the CDR3: TGTGCCAGCAGCTCCTATAAGACAGCGACGAACACCGGGGAGCTGTTTTTT.

This rearrangement joins TRBV7-3 to TRBJ2-1, with 12 nucleotides matching TRBD2. The CDR3 extends over 15 amino acids. Germline CDR1 reads SGHTA; CDR2 reads FQGTGA. V shed 4 bases and J 12 bases; nucleotides not matched to a gene: 10. The CDR3 DNA reads TGTGCCAGCAGCTACGGGACTAGCGGGCCGTTTGGGCAGTTCTTC. Protein sequence: CASSYGTSGPFGQFF.

The rearrangement links TRBV6-1 to TRBJ1-2, with D uncertain. Germline V gene lookup returns CDR1 MNHNS and CDR2 SASEGT. Trimming took off 2 bases at V and 2 bases at J, with 12 bases between the two ends. This CDR3 is 15 amino acids long. CDR3 sequence reads: CASSERSEANYGYTF. CDR3 coding DNA: TGTGCCAGCAGTGAACGGAGTGAGGCAAACTATGGCTACACCTTC.

This chain uses TRBV7-2 with TRBJ2-5, with D tentatively TRBD1 or TRBD2 (6 bases each). The V gene lost 2 bases and the J gene lost 4 bases, with 17 bases spanning the gap. The CDR3 is made up of 16 amino acids. Per germline, CDR1 SGHTA and CDR2 FQGNSA. The DNA of the CDR3 is TGTGCCAGCAGCTTAAGACCGGGGGCGGGCGGAGAGACCCAGTACTTC. Translating gives CASSLRPGAGGETQYF.

The rearrangement uses TRBV9 and TRBJ1-5; TRBD1 might be the D (5 bases). This CDR3 has 14 amino acids. CDR1 and CDR2 from the germline V gene are SGDLS and YYNGEE. Trimming took off 5 bases at V and 9 bases at J, with 18 bases between the two ends. The CDR3 DNA sequence: TGTGCCAGCAGTTCTCGGGACTGGGGTGGGCCCCAGCATTTT. Encoded protein: CASSSRDWGGPQHF.

The chain uses TRBV5-1 and TRBJ2-1; tentatively, D is TRBD1 or TRBD2 (5 bases each). With 6 bases removed from V and 5 bases from J, the gap between germline ends came to 12 bases. Germline CDR1 SGHRS, CDR2 YFSETQ. The CDR3 runs to 13 residues. The CDR3 sequence: CASKGTDDNEQFF. The CDR3 nucleotides are TGCGCCAGCAAGGGGACGGATGACAATGAGCAGTTCTTC. Using reference TRBV5-1 and TRBJ2-1 for the parts outside the CDR3, the full variable domain is KAGVTQTPRYLIKTRGQQVTLSCSPISGHRSVSWYQQTPGQGLQFLFEYFSETQRNKGNFPGRFSGRQFSNSRSEMNVSTLELGDSALYLCASKGTDDNEQFFGPGTRLTVL.

The chain recombines TRBV9 with TRBJ1-1; 7 bases are shared with TRBD1. J lost 1 base, V lost 4 bases, and 7 bases had no gene match. The CDR3 has 15 residues. Per the germline V gene, CDR1 is SGDLS and CDR2 is YYNGEE. The CDR3 loop reads CASSPRGTENTEAFF. In nucleotides, the CDR3 is TGTGCCAGCAGCCCTCGAGGGACAGAGAACACTGAAGCTTTCTTT.

The chain links TRBV7-9 to TRBJ1-3; D possibly corresponds to TRBD1 (6 bases). Germline V gene sequence: CDR1 SEHNR, CDR2 FQNEAQ (reference sequence). V was clipped by 2 bases and J by 0 bases, with 8 bases between them. The CDR3 is 15 amino acids. The CDR3 DNA follows: TGTGCCAGCAGCTTAACAGGGAACTCTGGAAACACCATATATTTT. This sequence encodes CASSLTGNSGNTIYF.

The chain links TRBV5-1 to TRBJ2-7; unclear D gene. This CDR3 region has 14 residues. V gave up 0 bases and J gave up 0 bases, with 7 bases separating them. The V gene's germline CDR1 is SGHRS and CDR2 YFSETQ. The CDR3: CASSLGGISYEQYF. CDR3 bases: TGCGCCAGCAGCTTGGGTGGCATCTCCTACGAGCAGTACTTC.